This T cell receptor (beta chain) originates from a study of response to subunit inactivated influenza vaccine. Overall study findings and caveats: Authors suggested seasonal influenza vaccinations each recruit few new T cells.

MiXCR, applied by TCRdb to the RT-PCR reads, yields one record per CDR3 protein. Of 450,000 to 700,000 distinct CDR3 sequences listed, approximately 14% are singletons. Trimming cost V 3 bases and J 9 bases, with 14 bases left between them. CDR3 length: 13 amino acids. Comment on this clonotype: Its specificity is unknown.

The sample was PBMCs from blood, taken 11 to 12 days after vaccination. The sequence came from a man aged 45 to 65 who received an inactivated influenza vaccine. This sequence joins TRBV12-3 or TRBV12-4 and TRBJ1-1; D call uncertain. The CDR3 region has the DNA TGTGCCAGCAGTTTGCACGGAGAAAGGAAAGCTTTCTTT. Its translation: CASSLHGERKAFF.